The clone carrying this T cell receptor beta chain was counted between two and nine times. Its antigen is currently unknown. TCRdb used MiXCR to reprocess the 5' RACE reads, holding one entry per CDR3 protein. In the table there are roughly 100,000 distinct CDR3 sequences, less than 14% of which are singletons. Time point in this sample: longitudinal time-point 3. This sample was taken from a study of neurological immune-mediated disorders. Whole-study results and caveats: No sharing of CDR3 amino acid sequences was observed among expanded clones across subjects, suggesting private repertoires in all groups.

The CDR3 is 13 amino acids. Looked up from germline, CDR1 is DFQATT and CDR2 is SNEGSKA (reference sequence). The V gene end was trimmed by 3 bases and the J gene end by 16 bases; junction bases not matched to a gene: 13. The chain joins TRBV20-1 to TRBJ2-1; 9 bases align to TRBD1. The TCR was taken from a female donor with HTLV-1-associated myelopathy (HAM/TSP). Material: PBMCs. CDR3 residues: CSASGLSGQGQFF. For the CDR3, the DNA is TGCAGTGCTAGTGGGCTCAGTGGACAGGGGCAATTCTTC.